These T cell receptor beta chains were read from a single sample in a study of response to subunit inactivated influenza vaccine. TCRdb re-derived calls from the RT-PCR reads in MiXCR, one entry per CDR3 protein. The data contain more than 550,000 distinct CDR3 sequences, around 11% of them seen just once; the ten biggest clones take up roughly a tenth. Sequencing used PBMCs from blood, obtained on the day of vaccination. The receptors derive from a man between 45 and 60 years old who received an inactivated influenza vaccine. CDR3s include the opening cysteine and the closing phenylalanine or tryptophan. The order of the fields is V gene, J gene, CDR3 protein.

TRBV14	TRBJ2-5	CASSQDRGPETQYF
TRBV12-3/TRBV12-4	TRBJ1-1	CASRLAGGNTEAFF
TRBV4-2	TRBJ2-5	CASSQALGETQYF
TRBV5-1	TRBJ1-5	CASSARGGEGPQHF
TRBV5-1	TRBJ1-2	CASSSDRLYTF
TRBV10-3	TRBJ2-2	CAVNRDPGELFF
TRBV9	TRBJ2-5	CASSVEPAGGQETQYF
TRBV28	TRBJ2-5	CASSFVGLARETQYF
TRBV9	TRBJ2-5	CASSVGTLQETQYF
TRBV5-1	TRBJ2-4	CASSLGGERAKNIQYF
TRBV18	TRBJ2-1	CASSPAGQGGNEQFF
TRBV29-1	TRBJ2-6	CSVGGGSGANVLTF
TRBV11-2	TRBJ2-1	CASSLELLSSGGNNEQFF
TRBV4-2	TRBJ1-1	CASSQTGGFEAFF
TRBV5-1	TRBJ2-3	CASSLFGLAGGRGTDTQYF
TRBV7-9	TRBJ1-2	CASSRITDSYDYGYTF
TRBV29-1	TRBJ2-2	CSVDSGGGAGELFF
TRBV24-1	TRBJ2-2	CATSDLRGPTGELFF
TRBV12-3/TRBV12-4	TRBJ2-6	CASSLSEGSGANVLTF
TRBV20-1	TRBJ1-2	CSARPWDGTEANYGYTF
TRBV7-8	TRBJ2-7	CASSLAATAAYEQYF
TRBV24-1	TRBJ1-5	CATSDGRSNQPQHF
TRBV4-2	TRBJ1-4	CASSQDPGRNNEKLFF
TRBV6-2/TRBV6-3	TRBJ2-3	CASSYLAGQRQGDTQYF
TRBV29-1	TRBJ2-3	CSVERAQDTQYF
TRBV2	TRBJ2-6	CASSVLSGLAGSGANVLTF
TRBV4-2	TRBJ2-3	CASSLGQAGAATQYF
TRBV11-2	TRBJ2-1	CASSLGVPLGHEQFF
TRBV15	TRBJ2-1	CATSSRVGASEQFF
TRBV5-1	TRBJ2-7	CASSPGLAGGIYEQYF
TRBV24-1	TRBJ2-4	CATSVSGNIQYF
TRBV6-1	TRBJ1-1	CASRSEGGSTEAFF
TRBV2	TRBJ2-5	CASSGGLSRQETQYF
TRBV5-1	TRBJ2-1	CASSFAGVRVNEQFF
TRBV5-1	TRBJ2-7	CASSLAAGAYYEQYF
TRBV18	TRBJ1-6	CASSQGYRGGDSPLHF
TRBV12-3/TRBV12-4	TRBJ2-5	CASSPPHIQETQYF
TRBV7-9	TRBJ2-7	CASSLALAGTGSYEQYF
TRBV20-1	TRBJ1-2	CSARDPVNYGYTF
TRBV6-1	TRBJ1-2	CASSNRGYFDGYTF
TRBV7-2	TRBJ2-3	CASSLGRGGVTQYF
TRBV4-3	TRBJ1-5	CASSQDDKGGSQPQHF
TRBV18	TRBJ2-1	CASSPTSGNYNEQFF
TRBV28	TRBJ2-1	CASSLQDKEFF
TRBV9	TRBJ2-2	CASSVNSMGYTGELFF
TRBV4-2	TRBJ1-5	CASSQVHSGNQPQHF
TRBV7-9	TRBJ2-2	CASSGRIKDTGELFF
TRBV10-3	TRBJ2-3	CAISEPAVPGADTQYF
TRBV7-6	TRBJ2-1	CASSYTGTESYNEQFF
TRBV25-1	TRBJ2-3	CASSWGSDTQYF
TRBV30	TRBJ1-6	CAWSVQSNSWTSGRDSPLHF
TRBV18	TRBJ2-7	CASSPTGQVYEQYF
TRBV29-1	TRBJ2-7	CSVQTGVYEQYF
TRBV28	TRBJ2-7	CASSGGASYEQYF
TRBV5-1	TRBJ2-1	CASSLGQPEQFF
TRBV4-1	TRBJ2-1	CASSQGLFVSEQFF
TRBV20-1	TRBJ1-5	CSATGSGQPQHF
TRBV29-1	TRBJ2-7	CSVGGGDLATYEQYF
TRBV27	TRBJ1-2	CASSPQGANYGYTF